This T cell receptor beta chain was identified during a study of low-dose radiotherapy and immunotherapy resistance in tumors. Germline values: CDR1 MNHEY, CDR2 SVGEGT. V shed 0 bases and J 1 base; nucleotides not matched to a gene: 8. The CDR3 runs 20 residues. This clonotype was found many times. Both TCRalpha and TCRbeta chains were reverse transcribed with V-gene-specific primers. Both a constant-region primer and a V-primer adapter served to amplify TCRs across roughly 20 PCR cycles. TCRdb redid the calling of the reads with MiXCR, one entry per CDR3 protein. The sample records about 64,000 distinct CDR3 sequences, about 25% being singletons. Described time point: before trial treatment. Treatment combined nivolumab, ipilimumab, aspirin, low-dose cyclophosphamide and low-dose radiotherapy in a dose-escalation trial.

The source is a male donor with rectosigmoid adenocarcinoma. The chain has TRBV6-2 or TRBV6-3 and TRBJ2-1, with 14 bases identical to TRBD2. The sample consisted of PBMCs, taken before treatment. The CDR3 DNA reads TGTGCCAGCAGTTACTCCGGACTAGCGGGGGGAGGGGGGTCCTACAATGAGCAGTTCTTC. The encoded protein is CASSYSGLAGGGGSYNEQFF.